Presented here are 8 T cell receptor beta chains from one specimen sequenced in a study of T cell changes during pregnancy in multiple sclerosis. TCRdb keeps only in-frame clones here, not all; method: immunoSEQ multiplex PCR. The data hold roughly 71,000 clones, with roughly nine tenths observed a single time. The sequences come from peripheral blood, collected in the first trimester of pregnancy. The receptors here all came from a female donor in good health, enrolled as a control in a pregnancy study.

This clone showed up just once. CDR3 sequence: CASSDSRTVMGNQPQHF. The CDR3 DNA sequence: TGTGCCAGCAGTGACTCACGGACAGTTATGGGCAATCAGCCCCAGCATTTT. The chain recombines TRBV6-4 with TRBJ1-5; a weak D match, TRBD1 (6 bases). Germline V gene lookup returns CDR1 MRHNA and CDR2 SNTAGT. The CDR3 length is 17 residues. The ends were cut back, 0 bases at V and 2 bases at J, with 14 bases in the middle.

The chain combines TRBV28 with TRBJ1-3; no clear D gene. CDR3 size: 13 residues. V lost 8 bases to trimming and J lost 4 bases, with 12 bases between them. Germline values: CDR1 MDHEN, CDR2 SYDVKM. CDR3 nucleotides: TGTGCCAGCGCCTTTGGAGTGGGAAACACCATATATTTT. This translates into CASAFGVGNTIYF.

The genes are TRBV2 and TRBJ2-7; D perhaps matches TRBD2 (6 bases). Trimming removed 1 base at V and 3 bases at J, with 10 bases between. Germline CDR1 SNHLY, CDR2 FYNNEI. The CDR3 runs 14 residues. The CDR3 loop reads CASSEGRGGYEQYF. In DNA form, the CDR3 reads TGTGCCAGCAGTGAAGGGAGGGGAGGCTACGAGCAGTACTTC.

This sequence joins TRBV6-5 and TRBJ2-7; 7 bases line up with TRBD2. This CDR3 contains 16 residues. V lost 2 bases, J lost 2 bases, and 9 bases stayed unmatched. The germline V gene encodes CDR1 MNHEY and CDR2 SVGAGI. CDR3 nucleotide sequence: TGTGCCAGCAGTTACGGGGCTAGCGGCTCAACCTACGAGCAGTACTTC. Its translation is CASSYGASGSTYEQYF.

V usage is TRBV4-1 and J usage is TRBJ2-7; 7 positions agree with TRBD1. V gave up 4 bases and J gave up 7 bases; unmatched junction bases: 13. The germline CDR1 and CDR2 sequences are MGHRA and YSYEKL. The length of the CDR3 is 15 residues. The chain's CDR3 is CASSLGIRGLGEQYF. CDR3 in DNA: TGCGCCAGCAGCCTCGGGATCAGGGGGTTGGGGGAGCAGTACTTC.

This clone came up a few times. The chain couples TRBV11-1 to TRBJ1-4, with 8 bases matching TRBD1. J was trimmed by 7 bases and V by 5 bases; bases with no gene match: 6. The germline CDR1 and CDR2 sequences are SGHAT and FQDESV (reference sequence). The length of the CDR3 is 14 residues. CDR3 sequence (DNA): TGTGCCAGCAGCCCGCAGGGGGCCGGTGAAAAACTGTTTTTT. Protein sequence: CASSPQGAGEKLFF.

The V call is TRBV29-1, the J call TRBJ2-3; 8 bases map to TRBD2. This CDR3 is 15 amino acids long. Germline CDR1 is SQVTM and CDR2 is ANQGSEA. Germline trimming cut 4 bases from V and 3 bases from J; bases unmatched to any gene: 9. CDR3 nucleotides: TGCAGCGTTGTGATGATGGTAGCGGGAACAGATACGCAGTATTTT. This encodes CSVVMMVAGTDTQYF.

The rearrangement uses TRBV5-1 and TRBJ1-5; a weak D match, TRBD1 (6 bases). The V end was cut by 3 bases, the J end by 3 bases, with 10 bases between. There are 14 residues in the CDR3. CDR1 is SGHRS and CDR2 is YFSETQ in the germline V gene. CDR3 DNA: TGCGCCAGCAGCTCGGGGGGCCCCAATCAGCCCCAGCATTTT. Translating gives CASSSGGPNQPQHF.